The TCR beta chain described here comes from a study of T cell changes during pregnancy in multiple sclerosis. Trimming removed 3 bases from V and 3 bases from J; junction bases left unmatched: 10. Germline-derived CDR1 and CDR2 are SGHDT and YYEEEE. The CDR3 is made up of 16 amino acids. Clones were read by immunoSEQ multiplex PCR, and TCRdb kept only the in-frame ones, dropping some. This table holds 60,000 or so clones, about 91% found once. This TCR derives from a female donor with multiple sclerosis, enrolled in a pregnancy study. V usage is TRBV5-6 and J usage is TRBJ1-2; 8 positions agree with TRBD1. This specimen was peripheral blood, taken before pregnancy. CDR3 loop: CASSSARTGLHYGYTF. For the CDR3, the DNA is TGTGCCAGCAGCTCGGCAAGGACAGGGTTGCACTATGGCTACACCTTC.